This passage covers 18 T cell receptor beta chains from one sample sequenced in a study of T cells in Graves' hyperthyroidism and ophthalmopathy. Amplification of TCR beta CDR3 regions used RNA as the template. HTBI primers were the set used in a first-round RT-PCR of the TCR CDR3. TCRdb passed the multiplex PCR reads through MiXCR, listing each CDR3 protein once. The sample includes 350,000 to 400,000 distinct CDR3 sequences, more than 13% of them seen just once. The sample taken for sequencing was blood. The receptors stem from a woman younger than 45 with Graves' hyperthyroidism.

This clonotype occurred a few times. J is TRBJ1-5 and V is TRBV12-3 or TRBV12-4, with 11 bases fitting TRBD1. The V segment lost 3 bases and the J segment 1 base; nucleotides outside the gene matches: 11. The CDR3 loop spans 19 amino acids. The CDR3 sequence: CASSFARTGGVGSNQPQHF. CDR3 DNA: TGTGCCAGCAGTTTCGCCCGGACAGGGGGCGTCGGAAGCAATCAGCCCCAGCATTTT.

This clonotype came up many times. V gene TRBV20-1 combines with J gene TRBJ2-7, with TRBD2 identical over 15 bases. CDR1 and CDR2 from the germline V gene are DFQATT and SNEGSKA (reference sequence). The CDR3 loop spans 15 amino acids. V lost 4 bases to trimming and J lost 4 bases; unmatched junction nucleotides: 5. The CDR3 sequence: CSANDGLAGGYEQYF. The DNA for the CDR3 is TGCAGTGCTAACGACGGACTAGCGGGAGGGTACGAGCAGTACTTC.

This clonotype was recorded a few times. V is TRBV10-1 and J is TRBJ2-5, with TRBD1 matching over 8 bases. J was trimmed by 0 bases and V by 6 bases; bases with no gene match: 12. Germline V gene data show CDR1 as WNHNN and CDR2 as SYGVQD (reference sequence). The CDR3 has 17 residues. CDR3 nucleotides: TGCGCCAGCAGCCCCCCGCGTGGGACAGGCAACCAAGAGACCCAGTACTTC. It codes for CASSPPRGTGNQETQYF.

This clonotype was seen many times. The gene calls are TRBV27 and TRBJ2-7, with 8 bases identical to TRBD2. Germline assignment: CDR1 MNHEY and CDR2 SMNVEV (reference sequence). V shed 5 bases and J 10 bases; nucleotides not matched to a gene: 13. This CDR3 is 14 amino acids long. The CDR3 spells CASSLTGLAVRQYF. In nucleotides, the CDR3 is TGTGCCAGCAGTCTAACCGGACTAGCAGTACGACAGTACTTC.

The rearrangement uses TRBV16 and TRBJ1-5; maybe TRBD1 (6 bases). Germline V gives CDR1 KGHSY, CDR2 FQNENV. V was cut by 4 bases and J by 8 bases, with 18 bases left in between. This CDR3 has 15 amino acids. The CDR3 loop reads CASSLLYREQEPQHF. DNA of the CDR3: TGTGCCAGCAGCCTTTTGTACAGGGAACAGGAGCCCCAGCATTTT.

This clonotype was seen only a few times. This rearrangement joins TRBV3-1 to TRBJ2-7, with TRBD1 matching 8 bases. This CDR3 comprises 15 residues. The germline V gene encodes CDR1 LGHDT and CDR2 YNNKEL (reference sequence). V shed 5 bases and J 0 bases; nucleotides not matched to a gene: 6. CDR3 region: CASSSWTGSSYEQYF. Written as DNA, the CDR3 is TGTGCCAGCAGCTCGTGGACAGGGAGCTCCTACGAGCAGTACTTC.

This clonotype has a handful of counts. The chain has TRBV7-8 and TRBJ1-6; no definite D call. Germline V CDR1 and CDR2: SGHVS, FQNEAQ. The ends were cut back, 4 bases at V and 3 bases at J, with 10 bases in the middle. The CDR3 covers 15 residues. CDR3 DNA sequence: TGTGCCAGCAGCTCTAGGGAGGTCTATAATTCACCCCTCCACTTT. Its protein is CASSSREVYNSPLHF.

This clonotype was seen a few times. V gene TRBV14 combines with J gene TRBJ2-5; no firm D call. The ends were cut back, 3 bases at V and 5 bases at J, with 16 bases in the middle. Germline lookup yields CDR1 SGHDN and CDR2 FVKESK. The CDR3 loop spans 15 amino acids. CDR3 sequence reads: CASSHMGYSWETQYF. CDR3 bases: TGTGCCAGCAGCCACATGGGGTATTCGTGGGAGACCCAGTACTTC.

This clonotype was picked up many times. J is TRBJ2-1 and V is TRBV7-2; TRBD2 matches 9 bases. Trimming at V came to 2 bases and at J to 10 bases, leaving 12 bases not matched to a gene. The CDR3 is 16 amino acids. CDR1 SGHTA and CDR2 FQGNSA come from the germline V gene. CDR3: CASSLSAAGGPGEQFF. The CDR3 DNA reads as TGTGCCAGCAGCTTAAGTGCGGCGGGAGGGCCAGGGGAGCAGTTCTTC.

This chain connects TRBV12-3 or TRBV12-4 to TRBJ2-7; 8 positions match TRBD1. CDR3 length equals 14 residues. V was clipped by 5 bases and J by 3 bases; unmatched bases: 6. CDR3 in DNA: TGTGCCAGCAGTCCGGGACAGGAAAACTACGAGCAGTACTTC. Amino acid sequence: CASSPGQENYEQYF.

There are many counts of this clonotype. The rearrangement uses TRBV6-5 and TRBJ2-5; D uncertain. Germline CDR1 and CDR2: MNHEY and SVGAGI. Trimming shortened V by 4 bases and J by 4 bases, and 4 bases separated the two germline ends. The CDR3 consists of 11 residues. As DNA, the CDR3 is TGTGCCAGCAGTTCCCTAGAGACCCAGTACTTC. It translates to CASSSLETQYF.

This clonotype appeared many times. The V call is TRBV3-1, the J call TRBJ2-3, with TRBD1 as a possible D gene (6 bases). The CDR3 is 13 amino acids. V was shortened by 4 bases and J by 2 bases, with 7 bases between the two germline ends. Germline V gene data show CDR1 as LGHDT and CDR2 as YNNKEL (reference sequence). The chain's CDR3 is CASSRTATDTQYF. CDR3 coding DNA: TGTGCCAGCAGCCGGACAGCCACAGATACGCAGTATTTT.

This clonotype was seen more than once but under ten times. The J gene is TRBJ1-5, the V gene TRBV20-1; 7 bases are shared with TRBD1. CDR3 size: 15 residues. The germline CDR1 and CDR2 sequences are DFQATT and SNEGSKA (reference sequence). Germline trimming cut 1 base from V and 3 bases from J; bases unmatched to any gene: 6. The CDR3 reads CSARVAGTDNQPQHF. CDR3 coding DNA: TGCAGTGCTAGAGTCGCCGGGACAGACAATCAGCCCCAGCATTTT.

CDR3 sequence reads: CASSRAGDGSYEQYF. CDR3 in DNA: TGTGCCAGCAGCCGAGCAGGAGACGGATCCTACGAGCAGTACTTC. This chain uses TRBV28 with TRBJ2-7; unclear D gene. Germline V gene sequence: CDR1 MDHEN, CDR2 SYDVKM. This CDR3 comprises 15 residues. Trimming removed 6 bases at V and 1 base at J, with 16 bases between.

This clonotype appeared a few times. V and J are TRBV6-5 and TRBJ2-6; D remains unclear. Germline V CDR1 and CDR2: MNHEY, SVGAGI. CDR3 length equals 17 residues. Trimming stripped 0 bases from V and 2 bases from J, with 11 bases between. Here the CDR3 DNA reads TGTGCCAGCAGTTACTCGATGTCTGGGGCTGGGGCCAACGTCCTGACTTTC. This gives the protein CASSYSMSGAGANVLTF.

This clonotype occurred a few times. The genes are TRBV30 and TRBJ2-7; the D is unclear. Germline V gene sequence: CDR1 GTSNPN, CDR2 SVGIG (reference sequence). The CDR3 consists of 15 residues. V was trimmed by 3 bases and J by 0 bases, leaving 15 bases between them. The CDR3 reads CAWSQAGPSSYEQYF. For the CDR3, the DNA is TGTGCCTGGAGCCAAGCCGGGCCCAGCTCCTACGAGCAGTACTTC.

V usage is TRBV28 and J usage is TRBJ1-2; 11 nucleotides line up with TRBD1. Per germline, CDR1 MDHEN and CDR2 SYDVKM. This CDR3 has 14 residues. Germline trimming cut 7 bases from V and 8 bases from J; bases unmatched to any gene: 9. The CDR3 protein is CASIKDRGREGYTF. The CDR3 coding sequence is TGTGCCAGCATTAAGGACAGGGGGCGCGAGGGCTACACCTTC.

This clonotype has only one observation. A much larger clone sits a single nucleotide away, making a read error possible. The rearrangement links TRBV11-2 to TRBJ2-7; TRBD2 agrees at 9 bases. From germline, CDR1 is SGHAT and CDR2 FQNNGV. The CDR3 extends over 14 amino acids. Germline trimming cut 1 base from V and 7 bases from J; bases unmatched to any gene: 5. The CDR3 bases are TGTGCCAGCAGCTTAGTTCTAGCGGGACGGGAGCAGTACTTC. It yields the protein CASSLVLAGREQYF.